This is a list of T cell receptor beta chains from one sample in a study of T cell responses to AZD1222 COVID-19 vaccine. Some clones are missing from TCRdb's copy, which holds only in-frame ones; the method was immunoSEQ multiplex PCR. The sample holds over 130,000 clones; around 90% are singletons and the top ten take roughly 7.5%. Sequenced here: peripheral blood, sampled 28 days after the second dose of the MenACWY control vaccine. These TCRs come from an adult who received the MenACWY meningococcal vaccine as a control. Both conserved end residues are part of each CDR3. D genes are given only for firm matches. A clone size is listed for some rows: how often the clone was seen (once, few, many), or a class if it is expanded.

j_call v_call d_call clone_size cdr3_aa cdr3_nt
TRBJ1-5 TRBV28 - - CASGGDSNQPQHF TGTGCCAGCGGCGGTGATAGCAATCAGCCCCAGCATTTT
TRBJ2-7 TRBV28 TRBD2 once CASSLWSTSGAYYEQYF TGTGCCAGCAGTTTATGGAGTACTAGCGGGGCTTACTACGAGCAGTACTTC
TRBJ2-2 TRBV9 TRBD2 - CASSVGLAGGSGELFF TGTGCCAGCAGCGTAGGTCTAGCGGGAGGATCCGGGGAGCTGTTTTTT
TRBJ2-1 TRBV18 - - CASSPRSRVDSNEQFF TGTGCCAGCTCACCCCGGTCCAGGGTGGATTCCAATGAGCAGTTCTTC
TRBJ2-2 TRBV7-9 TRBD2 - CASSATSGSHGTGELFF TGTGCCAGCAGCGCAACTAGCGGGAGTCATGGCACCGGGGAGCTGTTTTTT
TRBJ2-5 TRBV7-2 TRBD2 - CASSSIAGGPSETQYF TGTGCCAGCAGCTCTATAGCGGGAGGGCCGAGTGAGACCCAGTACTTC
TRBJ1-3 TRBV5-1 - - CASSLMGSSGNTIYF TGCGCCAGCAGCTTGATGGGGTCCTCTGGAAACACCATATATTTT
TRBJ2-3 TRBV7-3 - - CASSLRVAPDTQYF TGTGCCAGCAGCTTAAGAGTTGCGCCAGATACGCAGTATTTT
TRBJ2-1 TRBV28 TRBD2 - CASSLSGSYNEQFF TGTGCCAGCAGTTTAAGCGGGAGCTACAATGAGCAGTTCTTC
TRBJ1-2 TRBV6-5 TRBD1 - CASTGGQGLDGYTF TGTGCCAGCACCGGAGGACAGGGTTTGGATGGCTACACCTTC
TRBJ2-7 TRBV3-1/TRBV3-2 - - CASSQRDGYEQYF TGTGCCAGCAGCCAGAGGGATGGTTACGAGCAGTACTTC
TRBJ2-5 TRBV7-2 - - CASSAQLHTQYF TGTGCCAGCAGCGCGCAACTGCACACCCAGTACTTC
TRBJ2-7 TRBV7-2 - - CASSRTAGLALPSYEQYF TGTGCCAGCAGCCGGACCGCGGGACTCGCTTTACCCTCCTACGAGCAGTACTTC
TRBJ1-6 TRBV2 TRBD1 - CASSLDRAVYNSPLHF TGTGCCAGCAGCCTGGACAGGGCCGTCTATAATTCACCCCTCCACTTT
TRBJ2-1 TRBV12-3/TRBV12-4 - - CASSQSSYNEQFF TGTGCCAGCAGCCAGAGTTCCTACAATGAGCAGTTCTTC
TRBJ2-7 TRBV11-2 - - CASSLERQHTYEQYF TGTGCCAGCAGCTTAGAACGACAGCACACCTACGAGCAGTACTTC
TRBJ2-1 TRBV19 TRBD2 - CASSTASAGVYEQFF TGTGCCAGTAGTACGGCTTCAGCGGGAGTCTATGAGCAGTTCTTC
TRBJ2-7 TRBV28 - - CASSPSLGPSLYEQYF TGTGCCAGCAGCCCATCCCTCGGACCTTCCCTCTACGAGCAGTACTTC
TRBJ2-3 TRBV5-6 TRBD2 - CASSELAGGRAQYF TGTGCCAGCAGCGAACTAGCGGGGGGGCGAGCGCAGTATTTT
TRBJ1-3 TRBV30 - - CAWAGGLSSGNTIYF TGTGCCTGGGCCGGAGGGCTCAGCTCTGGAAACACCATATATTTT
TRBJ2-2 TRBV5-1 - - CASSSKLGGELFF TGCGCCAGCAGCTCAAAACTCGGCGGGGAGCTGTTTTTT
TRBJ1-1 TRBV28 - - CASRSNTEAFF TGTGCCAGCAGAAGTAACACTGAAGCTTTCTTT